What follows are 27 T cell receptor beta chains derived from one specimen sequenced in a study of Ad26.COV2.S vaccination and SARS-CoV-2 variants. Assay: immunoSEQ multiplex PCR; the TCRdb copy retains only in-frame clones and omits some. This table holds approximately 450,000 clones, 75% to 95% found once. Treatment described: roughly 19 received Ad26.COV2.S at low or high dose, single or two shots; about 5 received placebo; per-sample allocation not given. Each sample was drawn 63 days after the first injection (of vaccine or placebo). This sample comprised peripheral blood, obtained in a trial of Ad26.COV2.S vaccine versus placebo. The receptors shown here come from a person between 18 and 59 years old who received the Ad26.COV2.S COVID-19 vaccine or a placebo.

V gene TRBV15 combines with J gene TRBJ1-5, with D unresolved. Between the trimmed V and J ends, which lost 0 bases and 7 bases, there was a span of 4 bases. The CDR3 loop spans 12 amino acids. CDR1 is LNHNV, CDR2 YYDKDF, per germline (reference sequence). CDR3: CATSRDSQPQHF. The CDR3 nucleotides are TGTGCCACCAGCAGAGATAGCCAGCCCCAGCATTTT.

V and J are TRBV28 and TRBJ2-7; D not certain. Germline V gene lookup returns CDR1 MDHEN and CDR2 SYDVKM. This CDR3 has 12 residues. V lost 6 bases, J lost 4 bases, and 10 bases lay in between. The CDR3 DNA reads TGTGCCAGCAGCCTATCCCGTTACGAGCAGTACTTC. Translating it yields CASSLSRYEQYF.

The genes are TRBV28 and TRBJ2-2; D remains unclear. This CDR3 is 13 amino acids long. Trimming left V 6 bases short and J 5 bases short, with 10 bases between. Germline values: CDR1 MDHEN, CDR2 SYDVKM. The DNA for the CDR3 is TGTGCCAGCAGGCCTCCCGGGACCGGGGAGCTGTTTTTT. Translated, it gives CASRPPGTGELFF.

CDR3 sequence: CASSPAGISPLHF. The DNA of the CDR3 is TGTGCCAGCAGTCCGGCAGGGATCTCACCCCTCCACTTT. The chain couples TRBV27 to TRBJ1-6; a weak D match, TRBD1 (5 bases). This CDR3 has 13 residues. The V gene lost 5 bases and the J gene lost 10 bases, with 12 bases spanning the gap. Germline V gene lookup returns CDR1 MNHEY and CDR2 SMNVEV (reference sequence).

The rearrangement links TRBV28 to TRBJ2-1, with unresolved D. The length of the CDR3 is 14 residues. Germline CDR1 MDHEN, CDR2 SYDVKM. V gave up 3 bases and J gave up 2 bases, with 8 bases separating them. The CDR3 DNA follows: TGTGCCAGCAGTTTGGGCGTGACCTACAATGAGCAGTTCTTC. This gives the protein CASSLGVTYNEQFF.

This clone appeared a single time. The V call is TRBV4-3, the J call TRBJ2-3; D unresolved. Germline-derived CDR1 and CDR2 are LGHNA and YSLEER. This CDR3 region has 15 residues. V was clipped by 2 bases and J by 3 bases, with 12 bases between them. The CDR3 protein is CASSQLGPETDTQYF. DNA of the CDR3: TGCGCCAGCAGCCAACTAGGCCCGGAGACAGATACGCAGTATTTT.

The rearrangement joins TRBV18 to TRBJ1-1; 10 positions match TRBD1. After removal of 3 bases from V and 2 bases from J, the junction contained 3 bases not matched to a gene. The CDR3 has 15 residues. Germline V gene lookup returns CDR1 KGHSH and CDR2 LQKENI. The CDR3 sequence: CASSPQTGGNTEAFF. CDR3 DNA sequence: TGTGCCAGCTCACCCCAGACAGGGGGCAACACTGAAGCTTTCTTT.

This clone was seen only once. V is TRBV7-9 and J is TRBJ2-3, with a weak D call TRBD2 (5 bases). Germline CDR1 is SEHNR and CDR2 is FQNEAQ (reference sequence). The CDR3 is made up of 15 amino acids. V lost 0 bases, J lost 6 bases, and 13 bases lay in between. CDR3 sequence reads: CASSLAIASWDTQYF. Here the CDR3 DNA reads TGTGCCAGCAGCTTAGCTATTGCTAGCTGGGATACGCAGTATTTT. The full variable domain, in which reference TRBV7-9 and TRBJ2-3 provide the parts outside the CDR3, is DTGVSQNPRHKITKRGQNVTFRCDPISEHNRLYWYRQTLGQGPEFLTYFQNEAQLEKSRLLSDRFSAERPKGSFSTLEIQRTEQGDSAMYLCASSLAIASWDTQYFGPGTRLTVL.

The gene calls are TRBV10-3 and TRBJ2-1; tentatively, D is TRBD2 (6 bases). The CDR3 runs 13 residues. Germline V gene sequence: CDR1 ENHRY, CDR2 SYGVKD. V was pared by 10 bases and J by 0 bases, with 10 bases between. CDR3 loop: CASRDFSYNEQFF. CDR3 nucleotides: TGTGCCAGCAGGGACTTCTCCTACAATGAGCAGTTCTTC.

In its sample, this clone was seen once. V and J are TRBV18 and TRBJ1-6, with TRBD1 as a possible D gene (6 bases). The V gene's germline CDR1 is KGHSH and CDR2 LQKENI. V lost 2 bases and J 7 bases, leaving 9 bases between the germline ends. The CDR3 runs 14 residues. The chain's CDR3 is CASSPGGPNSPLHF. CDR3 nucleotides: TGTGCCAGCTCACCAGGGGGCCCGAATTCACCCCTCCACTTT.

This chain connects TRBV4-1 to TRBJ1-1; D is unresolved. Trimming stripped 8 bases from V and 0 bases from J, with 13 bases between. Germline assignment: CDR1 MGHRA and CDR2 YSYEKL. The CDR3 contains 14 residues. The CDR3 protein is CASATEPMNTEAFF. For the CDR3, the DNA is TGCGCCAGCGCCACGGAGCCCATGAACACTGAAGCTTTCTTT.

This clone was observed a handful of times. The chain joins TRBV6-5 to TRBJ1-5, with D possibly being TRBD1 (6 bases). V shed 9 bases and J shed 4 bases, with 13 bases lying between them. Germline V gene lookup returns CDR1 MNHEY and CDR2 SVGAGI. CDR3 size: 13 residues. As DNA, the CDR3 is TGTGCCAGTGCTACAGGGTTAAATCAGCCCCAGCATTTT. This gives the protein CASATGLNQPQHF.

The chain has TRBV7-3 and TRBJ1-1; 7 bases fit TRBD1. Germline loops: CDR1 SGHTA, CDR2 FQGTGA. V lost 1 base to trimming and J lost 6 bases; unmatched junction nucleotides: 8. The CDR3 contains 15 residues. CDR3 sequence (DNA): TGTGCCAGCAGCTTAAACTCCGGAACAGGGGCTGAAGCTTTCTTT. Translating it yields CASSLNSGTGAEAFF.

The chain couples TRBV3-1 (or the pseudogene TRBV3-2) to TRBJ1-2; D is possibly TRBD1 (6 bases). Trimming cost V 0 bases and J 8 bases, with 13 bases left between them. This CDR3 contains 14 residues. The germline CDR1 and CDR2 sequences are LGHDT and YNNKEL (reference sequence). The CDR3, as DNA: TGTGCCAGCAGCCAAGAATCAGGGGTCGGGGGCTACACCTTC. Its protein product is CASSQESGVGGYTF.

This clone appeared once. The chain carries TRBV29-1 and TRBJ1-1; D is ambiguous. Germline V gives CDR1 SQVTM, CDR2 ANQGSEA. The CDR3 is 14 amino acids. V gave up 0 bases and J gave up 0 bases, with 8 bases separating them. The DNA of the CDR3 is TGCAGCGTTGAAGACTTTAGAATGAACACTGAAGCTTTCTTT. This translates into CSVEDFRMNTEAFF.

This clone was observed once. The chain uses TRBV5-6 and TRBJ1-6, with 10 bases matching TRBD1. The CDR3 sequence is 16 residues long. The V and J ends lost 0 bases and 5 bases, in that order; junction bases with no gene match: 2. Germline V gives CDR1 SGHDT, CDR2 YYEEEE. The CDR3: CASSLVGQGNNSPLHF. The CDR3 nucleotides are TGTGCCAGCAGCTTGGTGGGACAGGGGAATAATTCACCCCTCCACTTT.

The chain links TRBV3-1 (or the pseudogene TRBV3-2) to TRBJ2-1, with 12 bases identical to TRBD1. Germline V gives CDR1 LGHDT, CDR2 YNNKEL (reference sequence). V gave up 3 bases and J gave up 8 bases; unmatched junction bases: 5. The CDR3 has 15 amino acids. As DNA, the CDR3 is TGTGCCAGCAGCCACCCCGGGACAGGGGGCGATGAGCAGTTCTTC. Translated: CASSHPGTGGDEQFF.

The rearrangement links TRBV11-2 to TRBJ2-3; TRBD2 might be the D (6 bases). The CDR3 runs to 14 residues. The germline CDR1 and CDR2 sequences are SGHAT and FQNNGV. The V and J ends lost 2 bases and 5 bases respectively, with 11 bases between them. For the CDR3, the DNA is TGTGCCAGCAGCTTAACTCCGCGGGGAGATACGCAGTATTTT. Translating gives CASSLTPRGDTQYF.

The rearrangement uses TRBV6-2 or TRBV6-3 and TRBJ2-7, with TRBD2 identical over 7 bases. The CDR3 totals 17 residues. V lost 5 bases, J lost 1 base, and 14 bases stayed unmatched. Germline CDR1 and CDR2: MNHEY and SVGEGT. CDR3 loop: CASSKPPPREFSYEQYF. For the CDR3, the DNA is TGTGCCAGCAGTAAACCACCACCGCGGGAGTTTTCCTACGAGCAGTACTTC.

The chain is built from TRBV4-1 and TRBJ1-1; D is perhaps TRBD1 (6 bases). The CDR3 has 15 amino acids. V dropped 4 bases and J dropped 10 bases, with 22 bases sitting between them. Per the germline V gene, CDR1 is MGHRA and CDR2 is YSYEKL. CDR3: CASSLGQGYRVGAFF. The CDR3 region has the DNA TGCGCCAGCAGCCTCGGTCAGGGGTATAGGGTCGGAGCTTTCTTT.

The chain joins TRBV5-1 to TRBJ1-3, with D hard to call. The V gene's germline CDR1 is SGHRS and CDR2 YFSETQ. This CDR3 has 11 residues. V was trimmed by 3 bases and J by 8 bases, leaving 6 bases between them. CDR3 DNA sequence: TGCGCCAGCAGCTACGGAGACACCATATATTTT. This translates into CASSYGDTIYF.

This chain joins TRBV6-5 and TRBJ2-7; tentative D call: TRBD2 (6 bases). The V end was cut by 5 bases, the J end by 3 bases, with 17 bases between. The CDR3 is 15 amino acids. Germline V gives CDR1 MNHEY, CDR2 SVGAGI. CDR3 in amino acids: CASSLNGAGGYEQYF. CDR3 sequence (DNA): TGTGCCAGCAGTCTCAACGGGGCCGGGGGCTACGAGCAGTACTTC.

V gene TRBV13 combines with J gene TRBJ1-2; no reliable D call. Trimming cost V 4 bases and J 4 bases, with 13 bases left between them. From germline, CDR1 is PRHDT and CDR2 FYEKMQ (reference sequence). The CDR3 extends over 14 amino acids. This CDR3 reads CASSSRTGFYGYTF. Written as DNA, the CDR3 is TGTGCCAGCAGCTCGAGGACGGGATTCTATGGCTACACCTTC. Drawing the rest from reference TRBV13 and TRBJ1-2, the complete variable domain is AAGVIQSPRHLIKEKRETATLKCYPIPRHDTVYWYQQGPGQDPQFLISFYEKMQSDKGSIPDRFSAQQFSDYHSELNMSSLELGDSALYFCASSSRTGFYGYTFGSGTRLTVV.

This chain uses TRBV7-2 with TRBJ2-7; 8 bases line up with TRBD2. This CDR3 contains 14 residues. V lost 5 bases to trimming and J lost 2 bases; unmatched junction nucleotides: 5. The germline V gene has CDR1 SGHTA and CDR2 FQGNSA. The CDR3 bases are TGTGCCAGCAGCCTTAGCGGGGCACCCTACGAGCAGTACTTC. Translated, it gives CASSLSGAPYEQYF.

The genes are TRBV5-4 and TRBJ1-2; D gene unclear. Germline V gene lookup returns CDR1 SGHNT and CDR2 YYREEE (reference sequence). V lost 2 bases, J lost 7 bases, and 9 bases lay in between. CDR3 size: 12 residues. CDR3 protein: CASSLQRIGYTF. In nucleotides, the CDR3 is TGTGCCAGCAGCTTACAAAGGATTGGCTACACCTTC.

The V and J genes are TRBV21-1 and TRBJ2-1; whether TRBD1, the table's D call, matches the DNA was not checked. TRBV21-1 is deemed a pseudogene. The CDR3 consists of 20 residues. In DNA form, the CDR3 reads TGTGCCAGCAGCTCGCGTATGGACAGGGGGTTCGGCGGGGCTGACAATGAGCAGTTCTTC. It translates to CASSSRMDRGFGGADNEQFF.

The chain has TRBV7-9 and TRBJ2-6; D perhaps matches TRBD2 (5 bases). This CDR3 has 17 amino acids. Trimming cost V 4 bases and J 0 bases, with 13 bases left between them. Germline CDR1 is SEHNR and CDR2 is FQNEAQ (reference sequence). CDR3 sequence (DNA): TGTGCCAGCAGCTACGGGATGCCGTACTCTGGGGCCAACGTCCTGACTTTC. As protein: CASSYGMPYSGANVLTF.